This T cell receptor (beta chain) is drawn from a study of monozygotic twins with inflammatory bowel disease (dated by TCRdb to between 2018 and 2020). With regard to the full study: In total, 28 monozygotic twin pairs made up the full study: 19 Danish pairs, all IBD-discordant, plus nine German pairs, of which four were IBD-concordant and five were IBD-discordant. Each individual had, on average, about 151 000 unique TCRalpha sequences and 181 000 unique TCRbeta sequences available for analysis. The search for disease-associated traits relied mainly on comparing, within discordant pairs, IBD patients with their genetically identical healthy co-twins.

Worth noting for this clonotype: Its antigen is currently not known.

Libraries were built with 5' RACE. The input for every TCR library was approximately 3,500 ng of total RNA. For each sample, cDNA was synthesized in eight separate reactions using SMARTScribe reverse transcriptase. Unique molecular identifiers containing a 6-nucleotide sample barcode were introduced through template switching during cDNA synthesis. Two nested PCRs of about 15 and 9 cycles amplified the TCRalpha and TCRbeta cDNA, and bead purification followed each PCR. Before amplification, the cDNA was both treated with uracil DNA-glycosylase and purified with the QIAquick PCR purification kit. The second PCR added Illumina TruSeq-compatible adapters along with sample-specific barcodes. TapeStation and Qubit were used to check library quality and concentration, and roughly 4.9 ng of each library was pooled. Pooled libraries were sequenced on an Illumina HiSeq2500 single-index Rapid Run with 2 x 100 bp reads and custom sequencing primers. In the paper's pipeline: PCR and sequencing errors were corrected by UMI-based consensus assembly using MiGEC version 1.2.6. MiXCR version 2.1.1 was used to carry out V(D)J alignment, clonotype assembly and CDR3 extraction. To normalise gene usage, clonotype sharing and MAIT/NKT TCR abundance, the analysis used the top 1000, 10 000 and 20 000 clonotypes per sample. After downsampling to 27 000 UMIs, diversity was calculated as the inverse Simpson index using the vegan R package. Statistical testing used paired Mann-Whitney U tests on the discordant twin pairs and applied Benjamini-Hochberg correction for multiple testing. Following reprocessing of the reads by TCRdb, the data hold one row per CDR3 protein sequence and no DNA is available. These V and J calls originate from TCRdb's pipeline instead of the authors' own analysis. The sample has roughly 150,000 distinct CDR3 sequences on record. The top ten clones comprise 2.4% of the sample.

An approximately 2.5 ml peripheral blood sample was drawn into PAXgene tubes per donor and stored at -80°C. Without T cell sorting, total RNA was isolated from whole blood using the PAXgene blood miRNA kit on an automated QIAcube. Peripheral blood from monozygotic twin pairs who were concordant or discordant for inflammatory bowel disease underwent deep TCRalpha and TCRbeta repertoire profiling using unique molecular barcoding. Smoking habits were recorded for all twin pairs, with individuals classified as current, former or never smokers. Study-wide conclusions, independent of this receptor: The results gave no support for a single strong signal or clonotype linked to IBD. Different T cell subtypes could not be distinguished in the analysis. Fewer clonotypes were shared with other individuals by IBD patients than by healthy twins, most markedly in patients showing signs of disease activity. Concordant and discordant twins showed no difference in repertoire similarity, possibly because of limited statistical power. Because patients received different immunosuppressive treatments, the repertoires may have picked up extra background noise and variability between individuals. A decrease in TCRbeta repertoire diversity, as measured by inverse Simpson index, was observed in IBD patients compared with their healthy co-twins.

The sequenced sample was blood. The sequence was obtained from a human donor with ulcerative colitis or Crohn's disease, or a healthy co-twin of an affected twin (not recorded which).

The CDR3 amino acid sequence is: CASSLDRYQETQYF. Here the chain combines TRBV5-1 and TRBJ2-5. Counted from cysteine to phenylalanine, this CDR3 has 14 amino acids. The DNA is not on file. Taken from the germline V gene, the CDR1 and CDR2 loops are SGHRS and YFSETQ.